This TCR beta chain was observed in a study of blood T cell repertoires in COVID-19. Study at large: Spain, Italy and the United States supplied samples that represented acute and convalescent COVID-19. The analysed material was cDNA or gDNA that came from T cells, B-cell-depleted T cells, or PBMCs.

Original methodology: Amplification with reference gene primers provided the estimates of nucleated cell counts. Using immunoSEQ multiplex PCR, the repertoire was profiled, and TCRdb retains in-frame clones only, with some absent. The D gene and trimming were derived from the DNA, and the V and J assignments and clone size from that table. Here the sample spans around 400,000 clones, 87% being singletons. There are 15 residues in the CDR3. The germline V gene encodes CDR1 SQVTM and CDR2 ANQGSEA. V lost 4 bases, J lost 0 bases, and 13 bases lay in between. Those enrolled in Seattle joined during active infection and were followed longitudinally afterward.

Sequencing input: peripheral blood. The chain joins TRBV29-1 to TRBJ2-1; D possibly corresponds to TRBD2 (5 bases). The sequence was obtained from a woman in her fifties or sixties with COVID-19, enrolled during active disease. The CDR3 loop reads CSVGTTGSSYNEQFF. CDR3 nucleotides: TGCAGCGTTGGCACCACGGGGTCCTCCTACAATGAGCAGTTCTTC.